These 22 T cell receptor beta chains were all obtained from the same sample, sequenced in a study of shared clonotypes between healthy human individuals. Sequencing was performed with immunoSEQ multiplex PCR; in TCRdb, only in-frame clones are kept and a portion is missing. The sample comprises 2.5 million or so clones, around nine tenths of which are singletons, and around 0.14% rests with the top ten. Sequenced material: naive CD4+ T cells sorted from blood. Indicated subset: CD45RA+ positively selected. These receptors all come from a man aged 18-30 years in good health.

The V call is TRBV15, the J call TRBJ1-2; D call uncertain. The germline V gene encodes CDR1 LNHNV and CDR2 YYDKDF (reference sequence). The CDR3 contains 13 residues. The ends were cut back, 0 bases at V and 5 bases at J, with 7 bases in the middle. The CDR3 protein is CATSRDTQYGYTF. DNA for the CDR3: TGTGCCACCAGCAGAGATACTCAATATGGCTACACCTTC.

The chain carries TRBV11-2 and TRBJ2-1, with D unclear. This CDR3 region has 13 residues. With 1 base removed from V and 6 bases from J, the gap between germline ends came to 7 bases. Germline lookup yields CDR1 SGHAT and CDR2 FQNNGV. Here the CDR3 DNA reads TGTGCCAGCAGCTTAGTTGTAATCAATGAGCAGTTCTTC. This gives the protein CASSLVVINEQFF.

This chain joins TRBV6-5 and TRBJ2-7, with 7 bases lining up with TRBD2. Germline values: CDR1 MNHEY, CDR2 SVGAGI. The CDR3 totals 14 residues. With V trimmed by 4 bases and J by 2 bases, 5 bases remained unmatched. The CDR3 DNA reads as TGTGCCAGCAGTTCGCCTAGCGGACCCTACGAGCAGTACTTC. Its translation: CASSSPSGPYEQYF.

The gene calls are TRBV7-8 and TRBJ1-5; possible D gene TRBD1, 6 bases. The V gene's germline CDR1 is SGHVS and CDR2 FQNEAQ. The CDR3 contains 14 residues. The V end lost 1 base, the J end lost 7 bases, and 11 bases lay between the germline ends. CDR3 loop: CASSLVGGGQPQHF. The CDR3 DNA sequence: TGTGCCAGCAGCTTAGTTGGGGGCGGACAGCCCCAGCATTTT.

Here the CDR3 reads CASSLVPNTEAFF. In DNA form, the CDR3 reads TGTGCCAGCAGCTTAGTCCCGAACACTGAAGCTTTCTTT. This rearrangement joins TRBV7-2 to TRBJ1-1; no definite D call. This CDR3 is 13 amino acids long. Germline assignment: CDR1 SGHTA and CDR2 FQGNSA. The V gene lost 1 base and the J gene lost 1 base, with 4 bases spanning the gap.

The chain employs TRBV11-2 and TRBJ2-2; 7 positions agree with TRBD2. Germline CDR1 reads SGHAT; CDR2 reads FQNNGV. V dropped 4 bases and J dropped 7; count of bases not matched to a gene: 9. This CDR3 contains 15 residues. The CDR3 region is CASSSVAGVGGELFF. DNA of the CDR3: TGTGCCAGCAGCTCCGTGGCGGGAGTTGGCGGGGAGCTGTTTTTT. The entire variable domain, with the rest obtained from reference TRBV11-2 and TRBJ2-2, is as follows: EAGVAQSPRYKIIEKRQSVAFWCNPISGHATLYWYQQILGQGPKLLIQFQNNGVVDDSQLPKDRFSAERLKGVDSTLKIQPAKLEDSAVYLCASSSVAGVGGELFFGEGSRLTVL.

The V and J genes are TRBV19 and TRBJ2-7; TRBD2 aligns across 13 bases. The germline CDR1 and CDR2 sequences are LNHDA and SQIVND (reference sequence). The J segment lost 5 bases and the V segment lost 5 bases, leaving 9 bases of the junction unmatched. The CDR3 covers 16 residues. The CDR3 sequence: CASSPSRTSGSHEQYF. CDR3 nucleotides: TGTGCCAGTAGTCCATCTCGGACTAGCGGGAGTCACGAGCAGTACTTC.

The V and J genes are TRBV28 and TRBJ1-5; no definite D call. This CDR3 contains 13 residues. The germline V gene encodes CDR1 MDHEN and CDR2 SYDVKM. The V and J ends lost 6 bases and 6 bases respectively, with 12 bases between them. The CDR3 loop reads CASRPSPSQPQHF. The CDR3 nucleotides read TGTGCCAGCAGACCGTCCCCTAGTCAGCCCCAGCATTTT.

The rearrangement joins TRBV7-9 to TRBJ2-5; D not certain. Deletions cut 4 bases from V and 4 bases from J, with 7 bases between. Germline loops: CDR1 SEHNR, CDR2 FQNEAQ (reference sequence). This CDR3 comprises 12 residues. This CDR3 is CASSSPGETQYF. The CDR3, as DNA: TGTGCCAGCAGCTCGCCGGGAGAGACCCAGTACTTC.

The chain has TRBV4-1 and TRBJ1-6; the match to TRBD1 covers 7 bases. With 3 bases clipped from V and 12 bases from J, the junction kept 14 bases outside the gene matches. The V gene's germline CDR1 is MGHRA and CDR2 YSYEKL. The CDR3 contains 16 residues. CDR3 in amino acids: CASSQATGTDGRPLHF. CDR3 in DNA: TGCGCCAGCAGCCAGGCTACCGGGACAGATGGTCGACCCCTCCACTTT.

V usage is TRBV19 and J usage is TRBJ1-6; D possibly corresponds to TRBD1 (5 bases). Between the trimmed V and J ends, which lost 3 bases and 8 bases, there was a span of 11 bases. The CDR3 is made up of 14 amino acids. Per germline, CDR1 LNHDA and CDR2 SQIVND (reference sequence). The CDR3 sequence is CASSMRGADSPLHF. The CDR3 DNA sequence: TGTGCCAGTAGTATGAGAGGGGCGGATTCACCCCTCCACTTT. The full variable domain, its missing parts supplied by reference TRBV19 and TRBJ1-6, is DGGITQSPKYLFRKEGQNVTLSCEQNLNHDAMYWYRQDPGQGLRLIYYSQIVNDFQKGDIAEGYSVSREKKESFPLTVTSAQKNPTAFYLCASSMRGADSPLHFGNGTRLTVT.

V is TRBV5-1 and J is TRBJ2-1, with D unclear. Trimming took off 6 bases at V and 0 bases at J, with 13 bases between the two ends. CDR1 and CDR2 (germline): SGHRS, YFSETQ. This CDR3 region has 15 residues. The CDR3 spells CASTTQPSSYNEQFF. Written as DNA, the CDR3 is TGCGCCAGCACTACACAGCCGAGCTCCTACAATGAGCAGTTCTTC.

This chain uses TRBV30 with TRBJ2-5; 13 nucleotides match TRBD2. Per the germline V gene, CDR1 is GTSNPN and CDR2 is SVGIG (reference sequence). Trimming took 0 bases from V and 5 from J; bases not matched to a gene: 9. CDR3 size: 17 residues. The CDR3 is CAWSVTSGRALRETQYF. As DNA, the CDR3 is TGTGCCTGGAGTGTAACTAGCGGGAGGGCCCTCCGGGAGACCCAGTACTTC.

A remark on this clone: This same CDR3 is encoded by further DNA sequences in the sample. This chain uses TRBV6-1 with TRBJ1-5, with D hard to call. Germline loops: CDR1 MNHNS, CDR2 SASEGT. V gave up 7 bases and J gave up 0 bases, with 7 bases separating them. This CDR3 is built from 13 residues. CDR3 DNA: TGTGCCAGCAATGGGTATAGCAATCAGCCCCAGCATTTT. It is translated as CASNGYSNQPQHF.

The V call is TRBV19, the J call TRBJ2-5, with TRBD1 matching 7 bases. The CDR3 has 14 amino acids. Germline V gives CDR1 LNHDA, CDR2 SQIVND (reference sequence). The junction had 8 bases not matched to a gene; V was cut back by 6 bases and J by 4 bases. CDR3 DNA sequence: TGTGCCAGTAGGTCCACAGGGGCGGCAGAGACCCAGTACTTC. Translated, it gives CASRSTGAAETQYF.

The DNA for the CDR3 is TGTGCCAGCAGCTTGTCCGGTCAGGGGTACACTGAAGCTTTCTTT. This encodes CASSLSGQGYTEAFF. The chain has TRBV11-2 and TRBJ1-1; D is perhaps TRBD1 (6 bases). Germline-derived CDR1 and CDR2 are SGHAT and FQNNGV. CDR3 length equals 15 residues. Trimming took 3 bases from V and 3 from J, leaving 14 bases between them. The complete variable domain, with remaining parts taken from reference TRBV11-2 and TRBJ1-1, reads EAGVAQSPRYKIIEKRQSVAFWCNPISGHATLYWYQQILGQGPKLLIQFQNNGVVDDSQLPKDRFSAERLKGVDSTLKIQPAKLEDSAVYLCASSLSGQGYTEAFFGQGTRLTVV.

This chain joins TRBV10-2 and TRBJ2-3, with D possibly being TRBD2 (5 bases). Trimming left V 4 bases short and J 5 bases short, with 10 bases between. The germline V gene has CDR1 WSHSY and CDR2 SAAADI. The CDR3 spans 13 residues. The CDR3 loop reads CASSGSGGDTQYF. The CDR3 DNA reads TGCGCCAGCAGTGGCTCAGGAGGAGATACGCAGTATTTT.

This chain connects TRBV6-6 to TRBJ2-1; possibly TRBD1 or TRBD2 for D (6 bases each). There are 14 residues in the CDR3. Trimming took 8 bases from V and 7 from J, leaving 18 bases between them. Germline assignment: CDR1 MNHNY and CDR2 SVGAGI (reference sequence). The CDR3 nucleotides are TGTGCCAGCTCCCGGACGGGGGCCGGAAATGAGCAGTTCTTC. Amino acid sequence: CASSRTGAGNEQFF.

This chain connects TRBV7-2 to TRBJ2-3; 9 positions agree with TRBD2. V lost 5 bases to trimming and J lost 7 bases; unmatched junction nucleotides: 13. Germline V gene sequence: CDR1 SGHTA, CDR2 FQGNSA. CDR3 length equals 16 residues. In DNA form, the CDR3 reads TGTGCCAGCAGCCCGGGGCCGCGGGGGGGCTCGAATACGCAGTATTTT. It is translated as CASSPGPRGGSNTQYF.

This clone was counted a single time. CDR3 nucleotide sequence: TGTGCCAGCAGCTTTCGTGGCAGACCAGTCTACTCTGGGGCCAACGTCCTGACTTTC. Translation: CASSFRGRPVYSGANVLTF. This chain uses TRBV7-2 with TRBJ2-6; D gene unclear. CDR1 and CDR2 from the germline V gene are SGHTA and FQGNSA. The CDR3 is made up of 19 amino acids. Trimming stripped 3 bases from V and 0 bases from J, with 18 bases between.

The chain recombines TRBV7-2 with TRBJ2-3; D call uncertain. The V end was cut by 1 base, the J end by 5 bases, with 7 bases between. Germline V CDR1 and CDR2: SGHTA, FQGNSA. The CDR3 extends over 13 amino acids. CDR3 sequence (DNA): TGTGCCAGCAGCTTAGGGGTCGTAGATACGCAGTATTTT. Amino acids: CASSLGVVDTQYF. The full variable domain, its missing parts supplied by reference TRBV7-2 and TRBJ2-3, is GAGVSQSPSNKVTEKGKDVELRCDPISGHTALYWYRQSLGQGLEFLIYFQGNSAPDKSGLPSDRFSAERTGGSVSTLTIQRTQQEDSAVYLCASSLGVVDTQYFGPGTRLTVL.

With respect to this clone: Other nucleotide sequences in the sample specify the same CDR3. CDR3 region: CAISELTGGNSPLHF. The CDR3 region has the DNA TGTGCCATCAGTGAGCTGACAGGGGGAAATTCACCCCTCCACTTT. The chain employs TRBV10-3 and TRBJ1-6; 9 bases are a match to TRBD1. The CDR3 is made up of 15 amino acids. The V and J ends lost 2 bases and 7 bases, in that order; junction bases with no gene match: 3. In germline, CDR1 is ENHRY, CDR2 SYGVKD.